Below, 18 T cell receptor beta chains from the same sample are listed, as sequenced in a study of cytomegalovirus exposure and HLA in healthy donors (dated by TCRdb to about 2017). The library was prepared using the immunoSEQ multiplex PCR assay. For the multiplex PCR, a mixture combining 60 forward primers for TCR Vbeta segments and 13 reverse primers for TCR Jbeta segments was used. TCRdb carries this immuneACCESS record with in-frame sequences only. Its versions omit some clonotypes, under half of them owing to an unresolved V gene in the studies checked, with the rest unexplained. The sample table shows about 190,000 clones, and 84% are seen once. Jointly, the top ten make up 2% to 3% of the sample. Input material: PBMCs. Every receptor here comes from a woman in her 50s in good health and CMV-seropositive.

The chain links TRBV6-6 to TRBJ1-4, with 8 bases fitting TRBD1. V shed 9 bases and J 4 bases; nucleotides not matched to a gene: 7. The CDR3 length is 14 residues. Germline V gene sequence: CDR1 MNHNY, CDR2 SVGAGI (reference sequence). In DNA form, the CDR3 reads TGTGCCAGTCACAGGGGGGGGATTAATGAAAAACTGTTTTTT. The encoded protein is CASHRGGINEKLFF.

Comment on this clone: Relative to the germline gene, one junction end is altered; a read error may explain this. The V call is TRBV7-9, the J call TRBJ2-5, with 7 bases matching TRBD1. The CDR3 extends over 14 amino acids. The germline CDR1 and CDR2 sequences are SEHNR and FQNEAQ (reference sequence). The CDR3 loop is CSSSPYRGQETQYF. The CDR3 nucleotides are TGTTCCAGCAGCCCCTACAGGGGTCAAGAGACCCAGTACTTC.

The chain combines TRBV2 with TRBJ2-6; 12 nucleotides match TRBD1. J gave up 0 bases and V 7 bases, and 7 bases lay outside the gene matches. CDR1 and CDR2 (germline): SNHLY, FYNNEI. This CDR3 is built from 18 residues. The CDR3 sequence is CASTPGQGAHSGANVLTF. CDR3 coding DNA: TGTGCCAGCACCCCGGGACAGGGGGCACACTCTGGGGCCAACGTCCTGACTTTC.

This chain joins TRBV19 and TRBJ2-1, with 9 nucleotides matching TRBD2. This CDR3 is 15 amino acids long. Germline values: CDR1 LNHDA, CDR2 SQIVND (reference sequence). The ends lost 5 bases at V and 7 bases at J; junction bases unmatched: 9. The CDR3 bases are TGTGCCAGTAGTCCCCAGCGGGGGGATCGGAATGAGCAGTTCTTC. The encoded protein is CASSPQRGDRNEQFF.

The chain's CDR3 is CASSNRNTGELFF. In nucleotides, the CDR3 is TGTGCCAGCAGTAACAGGAACACCGGGGAGCTGTTTTTT. This sequence joins TRBV6-6 and TRBJ2-2, with no clear D. The V and J ends lost 5 bases and 1 base respectively, with 5 bases between them. The germline V gene encodes CDR1 MNHNY and CDR2 SVGAGI (reference sequence). The CDR3 contains 13 residues.

The chain couples TRBV11-2 to TRBJ2-7, with no clear D. Germline V CDR1 and CDR2: SGHAT, FQNNGV. The CDR3 has 11 residues. V lost 1 base and J 5 bases, leaving 3 bases between the germline ends. The CDR3, as DNA: TGTGCCAGCAGCTTAGGGCACGAGCAGTACTTC. This sequence encodes CASSLGHEQYF. Complete variable domain (other parts from reference TRBV11-2 and TRBJ2-7): EAGVAQSPRYKIIEKRQSVAFWCNPISGHATLYWYQQILGQGPKLLIQFQNNGVVDDSQLPKDRFSAERLKGVDSTLKIQPAKLEDSAVYLCASSLGHEQYFGPGTRLTVT.

This clone appeared a single time. The chain employs TRBV5-1 and TRBJ2-3; 8 nucleotides line up with TRBD1. V lost 2 bases and J lost 2; bases outside the gene matches: 7. From germline, CDR1 is SGHRS and CDR2 YFSETQ. The CDR3 sequence is 16 residues long. The CDR3 spells CASSFDRGQITDTQYF. In DNA form, the CDR3 reads TGCGCCAGCAGCTTTGACAGGGGACAGATCACAGATACGCAGTATTTT.

V is TRBV7-3 and J is TRBJ2-5; 8 nucleotides line up with TRBD2. The CDR3 spans 15 residues. Germline CDR1 is SGHTA and CDR2 is FQGTGA. Losses at the gene ends were 4 bases for V and 4 bases for J; bases not matched to a gene: 8. Written as DNA, the CDR3 is TGTGCCAGCAGCTCCGCCGGGGGGGGCGTAGAGACCCAGTACTTC. This encodes CASSSAGGGVETQYF.

The chain carries TRBV15 and TRBJ2-5; D may be TRBD1 (6 bases). V shed 1 base and J shed 1 base, with 13 bases lying between them. CDR1 and CDR2 from the germline V gene are LNHNV and YYDKDF (reference sequence). The length of the CDR3 is 16 residues. Here the CDR3 DNA reads TGTGCCACCAGCAGAGTCCCACAGGGAGCCCAAGAGACCCAGTACTTC. It is translated as CATSRVPQGAQETQYF.

This clone came up once. The rearrangement links TRBV5-1 to TRBJ1-1; perhaps TRBD1 as D (5 bases). Germline V lookup: CDR1 SGHRS, CDR2 YFSETQ. Between the trimmed V and J ends, which lost 0 bases and 2 bases, there was a span of 11 bases. There are 15 residues in the CDR3. CDR3 residues: CASSLASGGNTEAFF. The CDR3 DNA reads as TGCGCCAGCAGCTTGGCTTCGGGGGGAAACACTGAAGCTTTCTTT.

The V and J genes are TRBV28 and TRBJ2-7; 7 nucleotides align to TRBD1. CDR1 MDHEN and CDR2 SYDVKM come from the germline V gene. The junction had 3 bases not matched to a gene; V was cut back by 2 bases and J by 2 bases. The CDR3 is made up of 14 amino acids. The DNA of the CDR3 is TGTGCCAGCAGTTTAAGAGGGGGCACCTACGAGCAGTACTTC. Translated, it gives CASSLRGGTYEQYF.

This sequence joins TRBV16 and TRBJ1-6; the match to TRBD1 covers 8 bases. Germline lookup yields CDR1 KGHSY and CDR2 FQNENV. This CDR3 is built from 15 residues. V lost 4 bases to trimming and J lost 10 bases; unmatched junction nucleotides: 9. The CDR3 reads CASSRPDRGRSPLHF. The CDR3 bases are TGTGCCAGCAGCCGACCCGACAGGGGAAGATCACCCCTCCACTTT.

V gene TRBV6-5 combines with J gene TRBJ1-1; D possibly corresponds to TRBD1 (6 bases). V lost 0 bases to trimming and J lost 2 bases, with 10 bases between them. Germline V lookup: CDR1 MNHEY, CDR2 SVGAGI. The CDR3 runs to 15 residues. In DNA, the CDR3 is TGTGCCAGCAGTTACTCGGGGACACTTAACACTGAAGCTTTCTTT. It translates to CASSYSGTLNTEAFF.

The V gene is TRBV11-2, the J gene TRBJ1-1; possibly TRBD1 for D (6 bases). The CDR3 consists of 16 residues. V lost 4 bases to trimming and J lost 0 bases, with 15 bases between them. The germline CDR1 and CDR2 sequences are SGHAT and FQNNGV. The CDR3 loop is CASSSRGTLMNTEAFF. For the CDR3, the DNA is TGTGCCAGCAGCTCTAGAGGGACACTTATGAACACTGAAGCTTTCTTT.

The V gene is TRBV19, the J gene TRBJ1-5, with a possible D match to TRBD1 (5 bases). Looked up from germline, CDR1 is LNHDA and CDR2 is SQIVND (reference sequence). The ends were cut back, 3 bases at V and 0 bases at J, with 9 bases in the middle. The CDR3 sequence is 15 residues long. The CDR3 region is CASSMTDYSNQPQHF. CDR3 DNA: TGTGCCAGTAGTATGACAGATTATAGCAATCAGCCCCAGCATTTT.

The gene calls are TRBV2 and TRBJ2-6; D perhaps matches TRBD1 (6 bases). The germline gives CDR1 SNHLY, CDR2 FYNNEI. The CDR3 extends over 14 amino acids. Trimming pared 3 bases from V and 4 bases from J, leaving 7 bases between. CDR3 protein: CASSEGAGANVLTF. The CDR3 DNA reads as TGTGCCAGCAGTGAGGGGGCAGGGGCCAACGTCCTGACTTTC.

J is TRBJ2-7 and V is TRBV29-1, with D possibly being TRBD1 (5 bases). The V end was cut by 0 bases, the J end by 2 bases, with 17 bases between. Germline V lookup: CDR1 SQVTM, CDR2 ANQGSEA. CDR3 length: 16 residues. This chain's CDR3 is CSVEDWGGRRPYEQYF. In DNA, the CDR3 is TGCAGCGTTGAAGATTGGGGCGGCAGGCGCCCCTACGAGCAGTACTTC.

In its sample, this clone was seen a few times. The chain is built from TRBV6-6 and TRBJ2-7, with TRBD2 matching over 8 bases. V shed 6 bases and J 2 bases; nucleotides not matched to a gene: 3. Germline values: CDR1 MNHNY, CDR2 SVGAGI (reference sequence). The CDR3 spans 13 residues. The CDR3: CASSGGEPYEQYF. The CDR3 DNA reads TGTGCCAGCAGCGGGGGGGAGCCCTACGAGCAGTACTTC.